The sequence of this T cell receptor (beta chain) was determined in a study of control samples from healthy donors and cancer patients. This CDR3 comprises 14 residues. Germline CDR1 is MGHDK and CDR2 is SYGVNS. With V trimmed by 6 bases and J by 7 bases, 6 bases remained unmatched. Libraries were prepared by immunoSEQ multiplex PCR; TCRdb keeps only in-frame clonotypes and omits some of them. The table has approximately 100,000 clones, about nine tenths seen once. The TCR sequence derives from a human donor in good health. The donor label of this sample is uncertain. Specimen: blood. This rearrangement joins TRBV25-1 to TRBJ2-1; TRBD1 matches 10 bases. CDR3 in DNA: TGTGCCAGCAGCGGACAGGGGGAGAGGAATGAGCAGTTCTTC. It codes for CASSGQGERNEQFF.